This TCR beta chain was identified in a study of blood T cell repertoires in COVID-19 (dated by TCRdb to 2019 to 2021). Study-level background: Samples from collaborators originated in the United States, Italy and Spain and spanned both the acute and convalescent phases of COVID-19. The prospective study material was composed of cDNA or gDNA derived from T cells, B-cell-depleted T cells, or PBMCs. Deeply sampled blood TCRbeta repertoires from subjects exposed to, actively infected with, or recovered from COVID-19 were included in the dataset. A freely available public database, intended as a resource for researchers studying the immune response to SARS-CoV-2, is where the repertoires were released. The samples were drawn from two sources: the first 160 participants of the ongoing ImmuneRACE study, and 1,000 to 1,500 subjects contributed by 6 global collaborators. Sample metadata almost always included a de-identified subject ID, COVID-19 status, age in years and sex. Where HLA class I and class II types were available, the types were taken from metadata supplied by the sample provider, not from assay-based typing. Summary of the overall study and its limitations: The quantity of clinical and demographic metadata differed by source and by participant and was supplied without curation.

Reading the germline V gene gives CDR1 MGHRA and CDR2 YSYEKL. From the cysteine up to the phenylalanine, the CDR3 has a length of 14 residues. Of all the DNA, just the CDR3 is kept, 42 bases in frame from base 1. The V end loses 1 base and the J end loses 4 bases, and a stretch of 11 bases separates them. Enrolling through a virtual design, the prospective study's participants ranged in age from roughly 18 to 89 years and lived across 24 United States geographic areas. To assign participants to cohorts, the prospective study relied on clinical history that participants themselves reported in a screening survey and a study questionnaire. For ImmuneRACE Cohort 3, a participant was defined as recovered based on two consecutive negative NP/OP PCR tests, clearance by a healthcare professional, or resolution of symptoms. In the prospective study, whole blood, serum and a nasopharyngeal or oropharyngeal swab were collected from each participant by mobile phlebotomists. Participants in the prospective study had the option to provide additional blood draws and questionnaires over a 2-month period. Blood samples from the prospective study were shipped frozen or at room temperature prior to DNA extraction.

Comments on this clone: Its antigen remains unidentified. No much larger clone exists at a distance of one base, and base qualities are not known.

TCRbeta CDR3 regions were amplified from genomic DNA using the immunoSEQ Assay, a bias-controlled multiplex PCR. As for the authors' bioinformatics: Within the assay, amplification of reference gene primers was used to estimate how many nucleated cells each sample contained. To quantify the absolute abundance of each unique TCRbeta CDR3 rearrangement, sequence reads were collapsed and filtered. Productive Simpson clonality was computed per sample as the square root of Simpson's diversity index over productive rearrangements. Drawn from immuneACCESS, this table holds only the in-frame rearrangements with V and J called that TCRdb kept. Clones are partly lost; checked studies trace under half to an unresolved V gene and leave the rest unexplained. The V and J calls and the clone size are those of that table, but D and trimming were determined from the DNA. Present in this sample are roughly 370,000 clones, roughly 89% of which were seen just once. Roughly 10% of the sample lies in the top ten.

The sequence came from a woman aged 50 to 65 who had recovered from COVID-19. What was sequenced was PBMCs or T cells enriched from blood (not recorded which). In this chain, TRBV4-1 is recombined with TRBJ2-7; no D gene is confidently identified. The sequenced DNA is TGCGCCAGCAGCCAAGCACTATTCTCGTACGAGCAGTACTTC. The encoded protein is CASSQALFSYEQYF.